The 3 T cell receptor beta chains in this list originate from one sample, sequenced in a study of glioma-infiltrating T cells. The iRepertoire nested amplicon-rescue multiplex PCR amplified TCR alpha and beta CDR3s from RNA. TCRdb reprocessed the multiplex PCR reads with MiXCR, giving one entry per CDR3 protein. The sample has roughly 200,000 distinct CDR3 sequences, 25% to 35% seen once; the top ten hold around 21%. Sequences were obtained from glioma tissue, nonneoplastic brain tissue, or PBMCs (not recorded which). Receptors were obtained from a human donor with low-grade glioma or glioblastoma, undergoing nonglioma brain surgery, or in good health (not recorded which).

Ten or more counts support this clonotype. The J gene is TRBJ2-1, the V gene TRBV18, with D possibly TRBD1 on 7 matching bases. The V end lost 2 bases, the J end lost 4 bases, and 12 bases lay between the germline ends. The CDR3 runs 15 residues. CDR1 and CDR2 (germline): KGHSH, LQKENI. The CDR3 bases are TGTGCCAGCTCACCAGGAGGGGGCCAGTACAATGAGCAGTTCTTC. Its translation: CASSPGGGQYNEQFF.

This clonotype was counted ten times or more. V usage is TRBV6-5 and J usage is TRBJ2-7, with a possible D match to TRBD1 (5 bases). The V and J ends lost 0 bases and 2 bases respectively, with 11 bases between them. CDR1 is MNHEY and CDR2 is SVGAGI in the germline V gene. CDR3 length equals 15 residues. DNA for the CDR3: TGTGCCAGCAGTTACTCGGTCCAGGGCCCCTACGAGCAGTACTTC. This gives the protein CASSYSVQGPYEQYF.

For this clonotype: The germline gene is not matched at one end of the junction; a read error may be the cause. The gene calls are TRBV19 and TRBJ2-1; TRBD2 agrees at 9 bases. The CDR3 has 16 residues. Germline lookup yields CDR1 LNHDA and CDR2 SQIVND (reference sequence). CDR3 sequence reads: CAGSIFAGGIYNEQFF. The CDR3, as DNA: TGTGCCGGTAGTATATTCGCGGGAGGGATATACAATGAGCAGTTCTTC.